Presented here are 22 T cell receptor beta chains from one specimen sequenced in a study of HIV-infected patients and healthy controls (dated by TCRdb to about 2014). Since whole blood was used without any cell fractionation, the repertoire reflected all peripheral T cells in unsorted form. The library was made by 5' RACE. TCRdb shows the sequencer as Illumina MiSeq. Reverse transcription of approximately 500 ng RNA was performed with SuperScript III using primers directed against the alpha and beta constant regions. Separate libraries for the alpha and beta chains were generated through chain-specific third strand synthesis that incorporated multiplexing indices. TCRdb itself trimmed the public reads at Q25 with fastp, ran MiXCR and retained productive beta chains. Each entry is one CDR3 protein sequence, shown with its most common DNA and genes. The sample table holds fewer than 25,000 distinct CDR3 sequences, of which over 7% were seen once. The ten largest account for roughly 2.7% of the sample.

Sequencing was carried out using blood. The receptors come from an adult in good health.

This clonotype is labeled as medium-sized. The CDR3 coding sequence is TGTGCCAGCAGCCGTCCCGGGACCAGTTCCTACGAGCAGTACTTC. Its protein product is CASSRPGTSSYEQYF. The chain recombines TRBV6-6 with TRBJ2-7; D tentatively reads TRBD1 or TRBD2 (5 bases each). The ends were cut back, 6 bases at V and 1 base at J, with 16 bases in the middle. The CDR3 sequence is 15 residues long. Looked up from germline, CDR1 is MNHNY and CDR2 is SVGAGI (reference sequence).

This clonotype occurred many times. The CDR3 ends on some other residue instead of the conserved phenylalanine or tryptophan, so this is likely a read error. The DNA is omitted, as the CDR3 cannot be located on it reliably, and the CDR3 follows TCRdb's listing. This rearrangement joins TRBV23-1 to TRBJ2-1; the table calls TRBD2, which could not be checked here. TRBV23-1 qualifies as an ORF whose function is uncertain. The CDR3 sequence runs 11 residues, both termini included. The CDR3 reads CASSQSGPLGV.

This clonotype has at least ten counts. The J gene is TRBJ2-7, the V gene TRBV6-2 or TRBV6-3; tentative D call: TRBD2 (6 bases). The CDR3 spans 14 residues. Germline lookup yields CDR1 MNHEY and CDR2 SVGEGT. V was cut by 7 bases and J by 4 bases, with 17 bases left in between. Here the CDR3 reads CASNPRRGQYEQYF. The CDR3 DNA sequence: TGTGCCAGCAACCCACGGAGGGGTCAGTACGAGCAGTACTTC.

This clonotype was picked up many times. The CDR3 spells CASARSGGSYNEQFF. The CDR3, as DNA: TGTGCCAGCGCCCGGTCTGGGGGCTCCTACAATGAGCAGTTCTTC. This chain connects TRBV2 to TRBJ2-1; TRBD1 or TRBD2 may be the D gene (5 bases each). CDR3 length equals 15 residues. Per the germline V gene, CDR1 is SNHLY and CDR2 is FYNNEI. Trimming took off 8 bases at V and 0 bases at J, with 14 bases between the two ends.

This clonotype ranks as medium-sized. V is TRBV4-1 and J is TRBJ2-7; D is unresolved. Germline V gives CDR1 MGHRA, CDR2 YSYEKL. V was shortened by 1 base and J by 3 bases, with 16 bases between the two germline ends. The CDR3 has 16 amino acids. This CDR3 is CASSQGVFAGDYEQYF. The CDR3, as DNA: TGCGCCAGCAGCCAAGGGGTATTCGCTGGCGACTACGAGCAGTACTTC.

This clonotype was seen many times. The chain combines TRBV29-1 with TRBJ2-2, with TRBD1 identical over 7 bases. V dropped 4 bases and J dropped 8; count of bases not matched to a gene: 4. The CDR3 is 12 amino acids. Germline V gene lookup returns CDR1 SQVTM and CDR2 ANQGSEA. CDR3 in DNA: TGCAGCGTTGGACAGGGAACTGGGGAGCTGTTTTTT. It encodes CSVGQGTGELFF.

This clonotype was recorded many times. V and J are TRBV3-1 and TRBJ1-1; D not certain. The CDR3 extends over 14 amino acids. The V gene's germline CDR1 is LGHDT and CDR2 YNNKEL (reference sequence). V dropped 5 bases and J dropped 4 bases, with 14 bases sitting between them. The CDR3 loop reads CASSKVSWGTEAFF. The CDR3 DNA is TGTGCCAGCAGCAAGGTTTCTTGGGGCACTGAAGCTTTCTTT. The entire variable domain, with the rest obtained from reference TRBV3-1 and TRBJ1-1, is as follows: DTAVSQTPKYLVTQMGNDKSIKCEQNLGHDTMYWYKQDSKKFLKIMFSYNNKELIINETVPNRFSPKSPDKAHLNLHINSLELGDSAVYFCASSKVSWGTEAFFGQGTRLTVV.

This clonotype has at least ten counts. V is TRBV6-2 or TRBV6-3 and J is TRBJ2-4; tentatively, D is TRBD1 (6 bases). Germline loops: CDR1 MNHEY, CDR2 SVGEGT. The CDR3 contains 16 residues. Trimming pared 8 bases from V and 6 bases from J, leaving 23 bases between. In DNA form, the CDR3 reads TGTGCCAGCGGGGGCAGCTCTCGTTCCTCGGGAAACATTCAGTACTTC. This sequence encodes CASGGSSRSSGNIQYF.

This chain uses TRBV5-6 with TRBJ2-3; tentative D call: TRBD1 (5 bases). The germline V gene has CDR1 SGHDT and CDR2 YYEEEE. V was trimmed by 0 bases and J by 1 base, leaving 12 bases between them. This CDR3 has 16 amino acids. The CDR3 loop is CASSLVSGLGTDTQYF. CDR3 nucleotide sequence: TGTGCCAGCAGCTTGGTGTCAGGGTTGGGCACAGATACGCAGTATTTT.

In this sample, this clonotype turned up a few times. This rearrangement joins TRBV27 to TRBJ2-3; 16 positions agree with TRBD2. The CDR3 contains 18 residues. The trim removed 1 base at V and 3 bases at J, leaving 4 bases unmatched. Germline CDR1 and CDR2: MNHEY and SMNVEV (reference sequence). CDR3: CASSLLGLAGGPTDTQYF. The DNA of the CDR3 is TGTGCCAGCAGTTTATTGGGACTAGCGGGGGGGCCGACAGATACGCAGTATTTT.

Ten or more counts support this clonotype. V and J are TRBV20-1 and TRBJ2-5; D remains ambiguous. V was clipped by 2 bases and J by 4 bases, with 2 bases between them. The CDR3 has 10 amino acids. Germline CDR1 reads DFQATT; CDR2 reads SNEGSKA (reference sequence). This CDR3 reads CSARIETQYF. The CDR3 nucleotides read TGCAGTGCTAGAATAGAGACCCAGTACTTC.

Here the CDR3 reads CASSIPQGGNQPQHF. In DNA form, the CDR3 reads TGTGCCAGTAGTATACCCCAAGGGGGCAATCAGCCCCAGCATTTT. V gene TRBV19 combines with J gene TRBJ1-5; D might be TRBD1 (5 bases). Trimming removed 2 bases at V and 2 bases at J, with 10 bases between. CDR3 size: 15 residues. The germline V gene has CDR1 LNHDA and CDR2 SQIVND (reference sequence). Complete variable domain (other parts from reference TRBV19 and TRBJ1-5): DGGITQSPKYLFRKEGQNVTLSCEQNLNHDAMYWYRQDPGQGLRLIYYSQIVNDFQKGDIAEGYSVSREKKESFPLTVTSAQKNPTAFYLCASSIPQGGNQPQHFGDGTRLSIL.

This clonotype was found many times. V is TRBV6-1 and J is TRBJ1-4; the D is unclear. Germline lookup yields CDR1 MNHNS and CDR2 SASEGT. This CDR3 contains 11 residues. V lost 4 bases and J lost 8, with 5 bases in between. DNA of the CDR3: TGTGCCAGCAGTGTGTTCGAAAAACTGTTTTTT. Its protein product is CASSVFEKLFF.

CDR3 sequence: CASSLAGTGLPSSEQYF. The CDR3 DNA is TGTGCCAGTAGTTTGGCCGGGACAGGGCTTCCATCGAGCGAGCAGTACTTC. V gene TRBV19 combines with J gene TRBJ2-7, with TRBD1 identical over 9 bases. From germline, CDR1 is LNHDA and CDR2 SQIVND (reference sequence). CDR3 length equals 17 residues. Trimming took 5 bases from V and 6 from J; bases not matched to a gene: 17.

By share, this clonotype counts as medium-sized (0.01 to 0.1%). The J gene is TRBJ2-2, the V gene TRBV12-3 or TRBV12-4; 7 bases agree with TRBD1. The ends lost 3 bases at V and 0 bases at J; junction bases unmatched: 1. CDR3 length: 15 amino acids. The CDR3 spells CASSFGTANTGELFF. The CDR3 DNA follows: TGTGCCAGCAGTTTTGGGACAGCGAACACCGGGGAGCTGTTTTTT.

The V gene is TRBV12-3 or TRBV12-4, the J gene TRBJ2-5; possibly TRBD2 for D (6 bases). The germline V and J ends were trimmed by 4 bases and 4 bases, with 13 bases remaining between them. CDR3 length: 14 amino acids. In nucleotides, the CDR3 is TGTGCCAGCAGTTCGGGCCGGGGGAGAGAGACCCAGTACTTC. Its translation is CASSSGRGRETQYF.

The gene calls are TRBV19 and TRBJ1-5; no clear D gene. The V and J ends lost 6 bases and 3 bases respectively, with 12 bases between them. The CDR3 sequence is 14 residues long. Germline V gene lookup returns CDR1 LNHDA and CDR2 SQIVND (reference sequence). CDR3 loop: CASRPDSYNQPQHF. CDR3 in DNA: TGTGCCAGTAGACCTGACTCCTACAATCAGCCCCAGCATTTT. Looking up the rest from reference TRBV19 and TRBJ1-5 gives the full variable domain: DGGITQSPKYLFRKEGQNVTLSCEQNLNHDAMYWYRQDPGQGLRLIYYSQIVNDFQKGDIAEGYSVSREKKESFPLTVTSAQKNPTAFYLCASRPDSYNQPQHFGDGTRLSIL.

This clonotype was detected ten times or more. The chain links TRBV6-2 or TRBV6-3 to TRBJ2-7, with D perhaps matching TRBD1 (7 bases). There are 15 residues in the CDR3. V was shortened by 7 bases and J by 3 bases, with 19 bases between the two germline ends. CDR1 and CDR2 (germline): MNHEY, SVGEGT. CDR3 in DNA: TGTGCCAGCACCCTCACAGGGGAAGCGGGCTACGAGCAGTACTTC. It encodes CASTLTGEAGYEQYF.

This clonotype was seen only a few times. This CDR3 is CSARLMGTNYGYTF. In DNA, the CDR3 is TGCAGTGCTAGACTCATGGGGACTAACTATGGCTACACCTTC. The V and J genes are TRBV20-1 and TRBJ1-2; D is unclear. The CDR3 totals 14 residues. V was pared by 2 bases and J by 0 bases, with 10 bases between. Germline CDR1 is DFQATT and CDR2 is SNEGSKA (reference sequence).

This clonotype was detected ten times or more. This rearrangement joins TRBV5-8 to TRBJ1-5; a weak D match, TRBD1 (5 bases). CDR1 SGHTS and CDR2 YDEGEE come from the germline V gene. Trimming shortened V by 0 bases and J by 0 bases, and 13 bases separated the two germline ends. This CDR3 comprises 17 residues. This CDR3 reads CASSLEGAQYSNQPQHF. The CDR3 DNA is TGTGCCAGCAGCTTGGAAGGGGCGCAGTATAGCAATCAGCCCCAGCATTTT.

This clonotype was recorded at least ten times. The CDR3 DNA reads TGTGCCAGCGGTCCGGGGGGGACTAGCACAGATACGCAGTATTTT. Translated, it gives CASGPGGTSTDTQYF. The rearrangement links TRBV6-4 to TRBJ2-3; 8 nucleotides match TRBD2. The CDR3 is made up of 15 amino acids. V lost 8 bases to trimming and J lost 0 bases; unmatched junction nucleotides: 7. Germline lookup yields CDR1 MRHNA and CDR2 SNTAGT.

In this sample, this clonotype turned up many times. Written as DNA, the CDR3 is TGTGCCAGCAGCTTCATAGGGGTCCTCACTGAAGCTTTCTTT. This encodes CASSFIGVLTEAFF. J is TRBJ1-1 and V is TRBV13, with D possibly TRBD1 on 5 matching bases. This CDR3 spans 14 amino acids. V was clipped by 3 bases and J by 4 bases, with 12 bases between them. From germline, CDR1 is PRHDT and CDR2 FYEKMQ (reference sequence).